This TCR beta chain was found in a study of blood T cell repertoires in COVID-19. The CDR3 extends over 16 amino acids. V lost 4 bases and J lost 1, with 13 bases in between. Germline V lookup: CDR1 MGHRA, CDR2 YSYEKL. Living in 24 US areas, the participants were between about 18 and 100 years of age. Original processing methods: Reference gene primer amplification gave estimated nucleated cell counts. The table came from immunoSEQ multiplex PCR; TCRdb's copy has only in-frame clones and leaves some out. The V and J calls and clone size are taken from that table; D and trimming were inferred from the DNA. The sample includes some 200,000 clones, roughly 87% of them seen just once.

The chain is built from TRBV4-1 and TRBJ1-4, with unresolved D. The sequenced sample consisted of PBMCs or T cells enriched from blood (not recorded which). This sequence was found in a man between 18 and 29 years old with acute COVID-19. Here the CDR3 DNA reads TGCGCCAGCAGCCGTGGGGAGTCGAGAACTAATGAAAAACTGTTTTTT. It translates to CASSRGESRTNEKLFF.